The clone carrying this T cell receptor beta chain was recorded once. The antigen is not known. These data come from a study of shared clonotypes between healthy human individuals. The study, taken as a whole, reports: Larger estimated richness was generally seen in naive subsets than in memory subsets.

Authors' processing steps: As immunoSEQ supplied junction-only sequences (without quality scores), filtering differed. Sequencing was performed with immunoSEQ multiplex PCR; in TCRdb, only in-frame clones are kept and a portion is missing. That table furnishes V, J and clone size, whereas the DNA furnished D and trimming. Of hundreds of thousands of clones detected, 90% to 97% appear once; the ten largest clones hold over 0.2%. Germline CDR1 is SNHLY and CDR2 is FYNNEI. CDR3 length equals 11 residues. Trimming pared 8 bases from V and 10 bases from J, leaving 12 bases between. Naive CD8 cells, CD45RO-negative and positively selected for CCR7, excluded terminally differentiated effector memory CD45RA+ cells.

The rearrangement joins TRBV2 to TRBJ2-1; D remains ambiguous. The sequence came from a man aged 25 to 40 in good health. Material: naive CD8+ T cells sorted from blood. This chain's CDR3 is CASPDGKEQFF. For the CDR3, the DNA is TGTGCCAGCCCGGATGGGAAGGAGCAGTTCTTC.